Below are 23 T cell receptor beta chains sequenced from a single sample in a study of blood T cell repertoires in COVID-19. Sequencing was performed with immunoSEQ multiplex PCR; in TCRdb, only in-frame clones are kept and a portion is missing. The sample shows 430,000 or so clones, roughly 88% of them seen only once. The sample consisted of PBMCs or T cells enriched from blood (not recorded which). The receptors come from a woman in her thirties or forties who had recovered from COVID-19.

This clone has only a few counts. V and J are TRBV7-8 and TRBJ1-2; the match to TRBD1 covers 7 bases. The J segment lost 8 bases and the V segment lost 3 bases, leaving 12 bases of the junction unmatched. The germline gives CDR1 SGHVS, CDR2 FQNEAQ. The CDR3 sequence is 15 residues long. Written as DNA, the CDR3 is TGTGCCAGCAGCTTCACCCAGGACAGGCTCTCCGGCTACACCTTC. It is translated as CASSFTQDRLSGYTF.

This clone was recorded once. This sequence joins TRBV4-2 and TRBJ2-2; the match to TRBD2 covers 12 bases. J was trimmed by 4 bases and V by 5 bases; bases with no gene match: 5. The CDR3 runs 16 residues. Germline V lookup: CDR1 LGHNA, CDR2 YNFKEQ. The CDR3 region is CASSKTSGSGTGELFF. As DNA, the CDR3 is TGTGCCAGCAGCAAGACTAGCGGGAGTGGCACCGGGGAGCTGTTTTTT.

The gene calls are TRBV7-2 and TRBJ2-3, with D possibly matching TRBD2 (5 bases). CDR3 length: 16 residues. Germline assignment: CDR1 SGHTA and CDR2 FQGNSA. The germline V and J ends were trimmed by 5 bases and 0 bases, with 15 bases remaining between them. The CDR3: CASSRMGAYSTDTQYF. CDR3 nucleotides: TGTGCCAGCAGCCGCATGGGAGCTTATAGCACAGATACGCAGTATTTT.

The CDR3 loop is CASSLTTGGVTEAFF. The CDR3 region has the DNA TGCGCCAGCAGCTTGACCACAGGGGGGGTCACTGAAGCTTTCTTT. This rearrangement joins TRBV5-1 to TRBJ1-1; 8 positions match TRBD1. There are 15 residues in the CDR3. J gave up 4 bases and V 1 base, and 6 bases lay outside the gene matches. Per the germline V gene, CDR1 is SGHRS and CDR2 is YFSETQ.

This chain connects TRBV7-9 to TRBJ2-3; D remains ambiguous. Germline V gene sequence: CDR1 SEHNR, CDR2 FQNEAQ (reference sequence). The germline V and J ends were trimmed by 4 bases and 6 bases, with 11 bases remaining between them. The CDR3 is 13 residues long. The CDR3 DNA is TGTGCCAGCAGCTCACAGATCGTCGATACGCAGTATTTT. It is translated as CASSSQIVDTQYF.

The J gene is TRBJ2-1, the V gene TRBV15; 9 bases match TRBD2. The CDR3 runs to 17 residues. The V and J ends lost 0 bases and 1 base, in that order; junction bases with no gene match: 4. In germline, CDR1 is LNHNV, CDR2 YYDKDF (reference sequence). CDR3 DNA: TGTGCCACCAGCAGAGACCCCCTAGCGGGGTCCTACAATGAGCAGTTCTTC. Translated: CATSRDPLAGSYNEQFF.

J is TRBJ1-3 and V is TRBV18; D is unclear. The length of the CDR3 is 15 residues. The germline V and J ends were trimmed by 6 bases and 3 bases, with 15 bases remaining between them. The germline CDR1 and CDR2 sequences are KGHSH and LQKENI. For the CDR3, the DNA is TGTGCCAGCTCGACCGACTCCGGAGGTGGAAACACCATATATTTT. It is translated as CASSTDSGGGNTIYF.

The J gene is TRBJ1-6, the V gene TRBV9; D ambiguous. V lost 7 bases, J lost 7 bases, and 15 bases lay in between. CDR3 length equals 14 residues. The V gene's germline CDR1 is SGDLS and CDR2 YYNGEE. CDR3 nucleotide sequence: TGTGCCAGCTCCGTCCGGGGTGACAATTCACCCCTCCACTTT. It codes for CASSVRGDNSPLHF. Based on the CDR3 plus reference TRBV9 and TRBJ1-6, the full variable domain is DSGVTQTPKHLITATGQRVTLRCSPRSGDLSVYWYQQSLDQGLQFLIQYYNGEERAKGNILERFSAQQFPDLHSELNLSSLELGDSALYFCASSVRGDNSPLHFGNGTRLTVT.

This clone was seen just once. V gene TRBV13 combines with J gene TRBJ1-3, with 9 nucleotides matching TRBD1. The CDR3 runs to 15 residues. The V and J ends lost 2 bases and 2 bases, in that order; junction bases with no gene match: 1. Germline values: CDR1 PRHDT, CDR2 FYEKMQ (reference sequence). DNA for the CDR3: TGTGCCAGCAGCTTACACAGGGGGCCTGGAAACACCATATATTTT. This encodes CASSLHRGPGNTIYF.

This clone has only one observation. Written as DNA, the CDR3 is TGCGCCAGCAGCCAAGGGACTAGCGAGCACAATGAGCAGTTCTTC. It is translated as CASSQGTSEHNEQFF. The chain has TRBV4-1 and TRBJ2-1; TRBD2 aligns across 9 bases. The CDR3 consists of 15 residues. CDR1 and CDR2 (germline): MGHRA, YSYEKL. V was clipped by 1 base and J by 5 bases; unmatched bases: 3.

CDR3 DNA sequence: TGCGCCAGCAGCCGAGGCGGGGGAGAACAGAACTATGGCTACACCTTC. Its translation: CASSRGGGEQNYGYTF. The chain carries TRBV4-3 and TRBJ1-2, with a possible D match to TRBD1 (5 bases). CDR1 and CDR2 (germline): LGHNA, YSLEER. The CDR3 loop spans 16 amino acids. V gave up 4 bases and J gave up 2 bases, with 17 bases separating them.

The chain has TRBV5-1 and TRBJ2-5; tentative D call: TRBD1 (5 bases). This CDR3 is 16 amino acids long. Trimming left V 4 bases short and J 1 base short, with 17 bases between. The germline gives CDR1 SGHRS, CDR2 YFSETQ. Here the CDR3 reads CASSVLGADAQETQYF. The CDR3 region has the DNA TGCGCCAGCAGCGTGTTAGGGGCCGATGCCCAAGAGACCCAGTACTTC.

CDR3 in amino acids: CATSDPLADTDTQYF. In DNA form, the CDR3 reads TGTGCCACCAGTGACCCGCTGGCGGACACAGATACGCAGTATTTT. The V and J genes are TRBV24-1 and TRBJ2-3, with D unclear. Germline loops: CDR1 KGHDR, CDR2 SFDVKD. The CDR3 consists of 15 residues. V was cut by 4 bases and J by 2 bases, with 12 bases left in between.

The V and J genes are TRBV7-9 and TRBJ1-1; no clear D. The CDR3 totals 11 residues. V lost 5 bases and J 7 bases, leaving 8 bases between the germline ends. Germline-derived CDR1 and CDR2 are SEHNR and FQNEAQ (reference sequence). CDR3 region: CASSLRGEAFF. Here the CDR3 DNA reads TGTGCCAGCAGCCTGAGAGGTGAAGCTTTCTTT.

The chain carries TRBV6-1 and TRBJ2-5, with TRBD2 matching over 8 bases. The CDR3 runs 15 residues. Germline CDR1 MNHNS, CDR2 SASEGT. J gave up 5 bases and V 2 bases, and 7 bases lay outside the gene matches. The CDR3, as DNA: TGTGCCAGCAGTGAAAGTACGGCGGGGGGCGAGACCCAGTACTTC. It yields the protein CASSESTAGGETQYF.

This chain joins TRBV6-4 and TRBJ2-2; 8 nucleotides line up with TRBD2. J was trimmed by 7 bases and V by 6 bases; bases with no gene match: 4. CDR1 and CDR2 from the germline V gene are MRHNA and SNTAGT. There are 13 residues in the CDR3. CDR3 coding DNA: TGTGCCAGCAGGGCAGCGGGAGTCGGGGAGCTGTTTTTT. As protein: CASRAAGVGELFF.

The chain recombines TRBV3-1 (or the pseudogene TRBV3-2) with TRBJ2-7, with D perhaps TRBD2 (5 bases). V gave up 1 base and J gave up 2 bases, with 9 bases separating them. This CDR3 comprises 14 residues. Germline-derived CDR1 and CDR2 are LGHDT and YNNKEL (reference sequence). The CDR3 coding sequence is TGTGCCAGCAGCCAAGCGGGATCAACCTACGAGCAGTACTTC. It codes for CASSQAGSTYEQYF.

The chain uses TRBV2 and TRBJ2-7; D possibly corresponds to TRBD2 (5 bases). Germline V lookup: CDR1 SNHLY, CDR2 FYNNEI. The CDR3 spans 14 residues. Trimming stripped 4 bases from V and 3 bases from J, with 13 bases between. In DNA form, the CDR3 reads TGTGCCAGCAGTGGACGGACTCCTGGCTACGAGCAGTACTTC. It translates to CASSGRTPGYEQYF.

The count of this clone is one. The chain joins TRBV2 to TRBJ1-3; D perhaps matches TRBD1 (5 bases). Germline CDR1 is SNHLY and CDR2 is FYNNEI. V dropped 6 bases and J dropped 0 bases, with 12 bases sitting between them. CDR3 length: 15 amino acids. CDR3 sequence (DNA): TGTGCCAGCAGCGAGGGACTTCCCTCTGGAAACACCATATATTTT. Translated: CASSEGLPSGNTIYF.

This clone came up once. The chain joins TRBV9 to TRBJ2-1, with TRBD2 identical over 11 bases. This CDR3 is 23 amino acids long. Germline assignment: CDR1 SGDLS and CDR2 YYNGEE. With 0 bases clipped from V and 6 bases from J, the junction kept 26 bases outside the gene matches. The DNA for the CDR3 is TGTGCCAGCAGCGTAGGAGGAAGAAGGAGGCAGTTCACCGGGACTAGCGGTCTCAATGAGCAGTTCTTC. Translation gives CASSVGGRRRQFTGTSGLNEQFF. The full variable domain, in which reference TRBV9 and TRBJ2-1 provide the parts outside the CDR3, is DSGVTQTPKHLITATGQRVTLRCSPRSGDLSVYWYQQSLDQGLQFLIQYYNGEERAKGNILERFSAQQFPDLHSELNLSSLELGDSALYFCASSVGGRRRQFTGTSGLNEQFFGPGTRLTVL.

The table lists this clone with a count of one. This sequence joins TRBV7-9 and TRBJ2-5; TRBD1 matches at 7 bases. CDR3 size: 13 residues. The germline gives CDR1 SEHNR, CDR2 FQNEAQ (reference sequence). Here the CDR3 reads CVTLRQGGETQYF. The CDR3, as DNA: TGTGTCACTCTCAGACAGGGTGGCGAGACCCAGTACTTC.

DNA of the CDR3: TGTGCCAGCAGCTTAACTAGCGGGGCCTACAATGAGCAGTTCTTC. Encoded protein: CASSLTSGAYNEQFF. This rearrangement joins TRBV7-8 to TRBJ2-1; TRBD2 matches at 10 bases. Germline CDR1 is SGHVS and CDR2 is FQNEAQ. This CDR3 has 15 residues. Germline trimming cut 2 bases from V and 2 bases from J; bases unmatched to any gene: 0.

The rearrangement joins TRBV3-1 (or the pseudogene TRBV3-2) to TRBJ1-5, with 9 bases aligning to TRBD1. The V gene end was trimmed by 1 base and the J gene end by 7 bases; junction bases not matched to a gene: 5. CDR3 length: 15 residues. From germline, CDR1 is LGHDT and CDR2 YNNKEL (reference sequence). The CDR3 protein is CASSQGQGVGQPQHF. CDR3 in DNA: TGTGCCAGCAGCCAAGGACAGGGGGTAGGACAGCCCCAGCATTTT.